This record concerns one T cell receptor beta chain sequence. The clone's antigen remains unknown. No much larger clone is present one base from it, and per-base qualities are unavailable. These data belong to a study of blood T cell repertoires in COVID-19 (dated by TCRdb to the early 2020s). As for the study more broadly: Samples covering the acute and convalescent phases of COVID-19 were provided by collaborators in the United States, Italy and Spain. The prospective study material was composed of cDNA or gDNA derived from T cells, B-cell-depleted T cells, or PBMCs. Subjects who had been exposed to COVID-19, were actively infected with it, or had recovered from it provided the deeply sampled blood TCRbeta repertoires that made up the dataset. The repertoires were made available in a free public database intended to serve as a resource for research on the immune response to SARS-CoV-2. The samples were drawn from two sources: the first 160 participants of the ongoing ImmuneRACE study, and 1,200 or so subjects contributed by 6 global collaborators. The sample metadata nearly always contained a de-identified subject ID, COVID-19 status, age in years and sex. Where available, HLA class I and class II types were taken from metadata supplied by the sample provider and were not determined by assay-based typing. Overall study results and their limits: Clinical and demographic metadata were provided uncurated, with the amount varying by source and participant.

Including the terminal cysteine and phenylalanine, the CDR3 comprises 13 residues. The only DNA kept is the CDR3, 39 bases in frame from the first base. CDR1 SGHVS and CDR2 FNYEAQ are derived from the germline V gene. Trimming removed 5 bases from V and 4 bases from J, leaving 12 bases between the germline ends. Participants in the prospective study were enrolled through a virtual design, were aged roughly 18 to 100 years, and lived in approximately 25 United States geographic areas. In the prospective study, cohorts were assigned on the basis of participant-reported clinical history obtained from a screening survey and a study questionnaire. Recovered participants in ImmuneRACE Cohort 3 were defined by two consecutive negative NP/OP PCR tests, clearance by a healthcare professional, or resolution of symptoms. Mobile phlebotomists in the prospective study collected whole blood, serum and a nasopharyngeal or oropharyngeal swab from every participant. Additional blood draws and questionnaires over an approximately 2-month period could optionally be provided by prospective study participants. Prospective study blood samples were shipped either frozen or at room temperature before DNA extraction.

The immunoSEQ Assay, a bias-controlled multiplex PCR, was used to amplify TCRbeta CDR3 regions from genomic DNA. For the original study's pipeline: The number of nucleated cells in each sample was estimated from the amplification of reference gene primers within the assay. To quantify the absolute abundance of each unique TCRbeta CDR3 rearrangement, sequence reads were collapsed and filtered. Productive Simpson clonality was computed per sample as the square root of Simpson's diversity index over productive rearrangements. TCRdb retrieved this table from immuneACCESS and kept in-frame rearrangements only. Not all clones are present; in checked studies, unresolved V genes account for under half, and no reason is known for the remainder. D and trimming come from the DNA, and the V and J calls and clone size come from that table. The sample records about 46,000 clones, around 86% of which are singletons. 3% to 3.5% of the sample rests with the top ten.

This clonotype was sampled from a woman between 50 and 59 years old who had recovered from COVID-19. The chain joins TRBV7-6 to TRBJ2-7; TRBD1 is perhaps the D gene, given 6 matching bases. Sequenced material: PBMCs or T cells enriched from blood (not recorded which). The DNA sequence is as follows: TGTGCCAGCAGCCGGCCGGACAGTTACGAGCAGTACTTC. Translation gives CASSRPDSYEQYF.